The 14 T cell receptor beta chains below were found in one sample sequenced in a study of lymphopenia after photon versus proton radiotherapy. Assay: immunoSEQ multiplex PCR; the TCRdb copy retains only in-frame clones and omits some. The sample shows tens of thousands of clones, more than 90% of them seen only once. The source material was peripheral blood, sampled from a patient treated with photon-based radiotherapy. The source of these receptors is a woman in her forties or fifties with cholangiocarcinoma.

V gene TRBV18 combines with J gene TRBJ1-6; possibly TRBD1 for D (5 bases). Trimming left V 2 bases short and J 7 bases short, with 15 bases between. Per the germline V gene, CDR1 is KGHSH and CDR2 is LQKENI. The CDR3 is 16 residues long. CDR3 nucleotides: TGTGCCAGCTCACCAGGCCAGGGTAATGGGAATTCACCCCTCCACTTT. Translation gives CASSPGQGNGNSPLHF.

This clone was picked up one time. This chain connects TRBV7-8 to TRBJ1-3; weak D call: TRBD1 (5 bases). Germline loops: CDR1 SGHVS, CDR2 FQNEAQ. Trimming stripped 5 bases from V and 2 bases from J, with 19 bases between. This CDR3 spans 17 amino acids. The CDR3 coding sequence is TGTGCCAGCAGCCCCCTTCCCCGCAGGGAGGCTGGAAACACCATATATTTT. This encodes CASSPLPRREAGNTIYF.

The sample holds one count of this clone. The chain has TRBV5-4 and TRBJ1-1; 9 bases map to TRBD1. Germline CDR1 SGHNT, CDR2 YYREEE (reference sequence). Trimming at V came to 0 bases and at J to 6 bases, leaving 9 bases not matched to a gene. The length of the CDR3 is 16 residues. DNA for the CDR3: TGTGCCAGCAGCTTGGCCGGGGGACAGGGATTCGCTGAAGCTTTCTTT. This translates into CASSLAGGQGFAEAFF.

V and J are TRBV6-1 and TRBJ2-7; D might be TRBD1 (6 bases). Trimming took 4 bases from V and 5 from J, leaving 9 bases between them. Germline V gene data show CDR1 as MNHNS and CDR2 as SASEGT. The length of the CDR3 is 12 residues. This chain's CDR3 is CASSGGPDEQYF. The CDR3 nucleotides are TGTGCCAGCAGTGGGGGGCCGGACGAGCAGTACTTC.

The J gene is TRBJ2-7, the V gene TRBV15; no clear D gene. V lost 0 bases and J lost 1, with 10 bases in between. CDR1 LNHNV and CDR2 YYDKDF come from the germline V gene (reference sequence). This CDR3 region has 15 residues. The CDR3 nucleotides are TGTGCCACCAGCAGAGATCCGGCGATATCCTACGAGCAGTACTTC. Translation: CATSRDPAISYEQYF.

The V gene is TRBV6-5, the J gene TRBJ1-2, with a weak D call TRBD1 (5 bases). The V gene lost 10 bases and the J gene lost 0 bases, with 12 bases spanning the gap. Germline values: CDR1 MNHEY, CDR2 SVGAGI. CDR3 length equals 13 residues. The CDR3 region has the DNA TGTGCCACCGCCCGGGACGCTAACTATGGCTACACCTTC. Amino acids: CATARDANYGYTF.

V gene TRBV7-2 combines with J gene TRBJ2-7; D is undetermined. The CDR3 is 12 amino acids. Trimming left V 5 bases short and J 4 bases short, with 9 bases between. CDR1 SGHTA and CDR2 FQGNSA come from the germline V gene. The CDR3: CASSPGPYEQYF. CDR3 bases: TGTGCCAGCAGCCCGGGCCCTTACGAGCAGTACTTC.

The chain couples TRBV21-1 to TRBJ2-5; TRBD2, the table's D call, was not compared with the DNA. TRBV21-1 is deemed a pseudogene. The CDR3 has 16 residues. The CDR3 loop is CASSKGRPRWQETQYF. The CDR3 bases are TGTGCCAGCAGCAAAGGCCGCCCCCGGTGGCAAGAGACCCAGTACTTC.

The V call is TRBV12-5, the J call TRBJ2-1; no firm D call. This CDR3 region has 13 residues. Germline lookup yields CDR1 LGHNT and CDR2 FRNRAP. The germline V and J ends were trimmed by 6 bases and 8 bases, with 14 bases remaining between them. CDR3 in DNA: TGTGCTAGTGGAAGGGCCCTGATGGATGAGCAGTTCTTC. Translated, it gives CASGRALMDEQFF.

The V gene is TRBV4-1, the J gene TRBJ2-1, with 8 nucleotides matching TRBD2. Germline CDR1 is MGHRA and CDR2 is YSYEKL. The V segment lost 3 bases and the J segment 1 base; nucleotides outside the gene matches: 8. The CDR3 runs 17 residues. The CDR3 bases are TGCGCCAGCAGCCATATATGGCGGGGGGCGTCCTACAATGAGCAGTTCTTC. The encoded protein is CASSHIWRGASYNEQFF.

This rearrangement joins TRBV7-2 to TRBJ2-1; TRBD2 matches at 9 bases. V lost 5 bases, J lost 6 bases, and 8 bases stayed unmatched. In germline, CDR1 is SGHTA, CDR2 FQGNSA. The CDR3 contains 15 residues. The CDR3 bases are TGTGCCAGCAGCCTCCAACTAGCGGGTCTCAATGAGCAGTTCTTC. It translates to CASSLQLAGLNEQFF.

The CDR3 sequence: CASSPDWSTEAFF. As DNA, the CDR3 is TGTGCCAGCAGTCCCGATTGGAGCACTGAAGCTTTCTTT. The chain couples TRBV6-5 to TRBJ1-1; D unclear. Per germline, CDR1 MNHEY and CDR2 SVGAGI. V was pared by 5 bases and J by 4 bases, with 11 bases between. The CDR3 covers 13 residues.

The CDR3 loop reads CASNGQGGTIYF. Written as DNA, the CDR3 is TGTGCCAGCAACGGGCAGGGTGGCACCATATATTTT. The chain uses TRBV28 and TRBJ1-3, with D tentatively TRBD1 (5 bases). From germline, CDR1 is MDHEN and CDR2 SYDVKM. The CDR3 sequence is 12 residues long. Trimming removed 7 bases at V and 9 bases at J, with 13 bases between.

The rearrangement uses TRBV7-9 and TRBJ1-1; D call uncertain. The CDR3 spans 10 residues. V shed 2 bases and J shed 11 bases, with 6 bases lying between them. CDR1 and CDR2 (germline): SEHNR, FQNEAQ (reference sequence). CDR3 residues: CASSLREAFF. The CDR3, as DNA: TGTGCCAGCAGCTTACGGGAGGCTTTCTTT.